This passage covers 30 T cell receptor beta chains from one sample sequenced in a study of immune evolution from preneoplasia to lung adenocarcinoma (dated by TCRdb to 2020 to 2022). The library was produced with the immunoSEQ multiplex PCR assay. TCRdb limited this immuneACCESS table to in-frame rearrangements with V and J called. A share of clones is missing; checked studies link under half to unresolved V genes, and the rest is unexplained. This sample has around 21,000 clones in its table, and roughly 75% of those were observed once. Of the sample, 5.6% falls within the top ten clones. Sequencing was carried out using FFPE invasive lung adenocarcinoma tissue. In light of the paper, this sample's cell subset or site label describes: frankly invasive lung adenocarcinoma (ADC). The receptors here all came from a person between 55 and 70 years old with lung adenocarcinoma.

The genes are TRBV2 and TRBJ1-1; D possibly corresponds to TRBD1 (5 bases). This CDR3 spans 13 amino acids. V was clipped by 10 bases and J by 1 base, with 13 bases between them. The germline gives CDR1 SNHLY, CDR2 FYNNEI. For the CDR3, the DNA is TGTGCCACCCGGCGACAGCGGAACACTGAAGCTTTCTTT. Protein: CATRRQRNTEAFF.

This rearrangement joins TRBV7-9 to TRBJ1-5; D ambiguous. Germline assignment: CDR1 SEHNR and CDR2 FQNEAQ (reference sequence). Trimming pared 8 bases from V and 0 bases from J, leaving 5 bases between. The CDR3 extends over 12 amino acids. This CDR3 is CASANSNQPQHF. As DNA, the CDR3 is TGTGCCAGCGCAAATAGCAATCAGCCCCAGCATTTT.

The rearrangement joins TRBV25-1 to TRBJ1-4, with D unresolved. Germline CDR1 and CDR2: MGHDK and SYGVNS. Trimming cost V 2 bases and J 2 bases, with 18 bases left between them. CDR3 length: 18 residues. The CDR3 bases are TGTGCCAGCAGTGAACCTAATCCCGTATTTGGGACTAATGAAAAACTGTTTTTT. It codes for CASSEPNPVFGTNEKLFF.

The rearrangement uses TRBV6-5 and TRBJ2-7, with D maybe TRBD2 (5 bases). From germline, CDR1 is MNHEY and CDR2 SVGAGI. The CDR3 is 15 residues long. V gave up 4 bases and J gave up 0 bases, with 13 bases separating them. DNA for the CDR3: TGTGCCAGCAGTTCTCTTCGCCGGGGCTCCTACGAGCAGTACTTC. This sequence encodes CASSSLRRGSYEQYF.

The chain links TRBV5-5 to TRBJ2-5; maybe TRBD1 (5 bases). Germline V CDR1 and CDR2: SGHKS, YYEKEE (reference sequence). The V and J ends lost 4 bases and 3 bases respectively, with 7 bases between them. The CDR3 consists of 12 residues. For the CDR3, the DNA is TGTGCCAGCAGCCTGACAGAAGAGACCCAGTACTTC. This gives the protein CASSLTEETQYF.

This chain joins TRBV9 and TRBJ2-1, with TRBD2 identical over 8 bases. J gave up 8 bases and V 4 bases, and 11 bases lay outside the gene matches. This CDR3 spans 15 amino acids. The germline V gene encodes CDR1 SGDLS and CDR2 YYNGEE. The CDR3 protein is CASSMLSGTGDEQFF. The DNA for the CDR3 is TGTGCCAGCAGCATGCTTAGCGGGACCGGTGATGAGCAGTTCTTC.

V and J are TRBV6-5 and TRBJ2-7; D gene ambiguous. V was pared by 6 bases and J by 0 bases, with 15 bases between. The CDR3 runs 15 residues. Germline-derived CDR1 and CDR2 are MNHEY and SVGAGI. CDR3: CASSRAGLSSYEQYF. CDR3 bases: TGTGCCAGCAGCCGCGCCGGTTTAAGCTCCTACGAGCAGTACTTC.

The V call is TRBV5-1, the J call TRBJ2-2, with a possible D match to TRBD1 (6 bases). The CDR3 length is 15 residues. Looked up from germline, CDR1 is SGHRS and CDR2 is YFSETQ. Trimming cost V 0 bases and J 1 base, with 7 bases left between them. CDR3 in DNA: TGCGCCAGCAGCTTGGGACAGGAGAACACCGGGGAGCTGTTTTTT. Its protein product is CASSLGQENTGELFF. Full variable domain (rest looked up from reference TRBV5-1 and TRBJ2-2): KAGVTQTPRYLIKTRGQQVTLSCSPISGHRSVSWYQQTPGQGLQFLFEYFSETQRNKGNFPGRFSGRQFSNSRSEMNVSTLELGDSALYLCASSLGQENTGELFFGEGSRLTVL.

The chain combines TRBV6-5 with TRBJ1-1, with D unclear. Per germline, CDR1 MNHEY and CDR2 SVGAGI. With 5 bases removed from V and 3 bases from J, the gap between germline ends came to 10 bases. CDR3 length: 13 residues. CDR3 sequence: CASSLGGDTEAFF. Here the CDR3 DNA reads TGTGCCAGCAGTCTGGGAGGTGACACTGAAGCTTTCTTT.

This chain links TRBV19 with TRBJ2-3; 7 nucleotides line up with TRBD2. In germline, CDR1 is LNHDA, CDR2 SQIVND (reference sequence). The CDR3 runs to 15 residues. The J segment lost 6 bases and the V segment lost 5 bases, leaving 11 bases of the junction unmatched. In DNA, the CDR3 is TGTGCCAGTAGTGATCGGGCGGGAGCTCGGGATACGCAGTATTTT. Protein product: CASSDRAGARDTQYF.

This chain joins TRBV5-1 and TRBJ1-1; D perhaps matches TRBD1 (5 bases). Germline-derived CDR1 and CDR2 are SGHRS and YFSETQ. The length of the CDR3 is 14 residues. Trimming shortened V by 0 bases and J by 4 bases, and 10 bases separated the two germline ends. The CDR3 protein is CASSLGQGGTEAFF. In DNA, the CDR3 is TGCGCCAGCAGCTTGGGGCAGGGCGGCACTGAAGCTTTCTTT.

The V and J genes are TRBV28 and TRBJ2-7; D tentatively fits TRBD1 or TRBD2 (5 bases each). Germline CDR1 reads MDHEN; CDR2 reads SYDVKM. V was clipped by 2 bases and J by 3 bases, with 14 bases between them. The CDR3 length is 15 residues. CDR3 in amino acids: CASSLEGRALYEQYF. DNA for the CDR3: TGTGCCAGCAGTTTAGAGGGCAGGGCTCTCTACGAGCAGTACTTC.

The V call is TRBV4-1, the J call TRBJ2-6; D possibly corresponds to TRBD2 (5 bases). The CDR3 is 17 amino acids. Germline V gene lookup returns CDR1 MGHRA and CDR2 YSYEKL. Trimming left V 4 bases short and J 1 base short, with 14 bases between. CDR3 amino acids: CASSRLPGESGANVLTF. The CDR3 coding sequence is TGCGCCAGCAGCCGGCTCCCCGGGGAGTCTGGGGCCAACGTCCTGACTTTC.

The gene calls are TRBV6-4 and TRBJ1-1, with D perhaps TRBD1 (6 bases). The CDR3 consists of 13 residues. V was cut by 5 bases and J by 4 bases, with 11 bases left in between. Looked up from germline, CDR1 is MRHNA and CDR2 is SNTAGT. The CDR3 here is CASSKQGITEAFF. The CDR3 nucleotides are TGTGCCAGCAGTAAACAGGGAATCACTGAAGCTTTCTTT.

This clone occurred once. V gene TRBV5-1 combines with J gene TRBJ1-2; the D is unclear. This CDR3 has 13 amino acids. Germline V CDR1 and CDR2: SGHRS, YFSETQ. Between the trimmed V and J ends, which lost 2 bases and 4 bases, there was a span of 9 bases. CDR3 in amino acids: CASSLAGGYGYTF. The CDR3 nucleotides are TGCGCCAGCAGCTTAGCGGGAGGCTATGGCTACACCTTC.

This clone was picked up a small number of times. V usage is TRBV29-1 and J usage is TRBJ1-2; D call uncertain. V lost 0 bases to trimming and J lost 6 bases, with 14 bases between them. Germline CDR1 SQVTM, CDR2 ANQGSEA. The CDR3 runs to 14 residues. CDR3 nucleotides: TGCAGCGTTGAAGAGTCGGAGGGTGTCGATGGCTACACCTTC. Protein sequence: CSVEESEGVDGYTF. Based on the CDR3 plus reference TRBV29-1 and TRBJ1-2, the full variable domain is SAVISQKPSRDICQRGTSLTIQCQVDSQVTMMFWYRQQPGQSLTLIATANQGSEATYESGFVIDKFPISRPNLTFSTLTVSNMSPEDSSIYLCSVEESEGVDGYTFGSGTRLTVV.

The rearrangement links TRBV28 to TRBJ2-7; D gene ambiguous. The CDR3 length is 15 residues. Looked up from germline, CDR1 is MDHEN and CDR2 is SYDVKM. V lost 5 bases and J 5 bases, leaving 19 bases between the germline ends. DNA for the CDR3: TGTGCCAGCAGTCCCTCTGGACGGTTATCTCACGAGCAGTACTTC. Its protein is CASSPSGRLSHEQYF. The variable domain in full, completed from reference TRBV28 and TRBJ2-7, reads DVKVTQSSRYLVKRTGEKVFLECVQDMDHENMFWYRQDPGLGLRLIYFSYDVKMKEKGDIPEGYSVSREKKERFSLILESASTNQTSMYLCASSPSGRLSHEQYFGPGTRLTVT.

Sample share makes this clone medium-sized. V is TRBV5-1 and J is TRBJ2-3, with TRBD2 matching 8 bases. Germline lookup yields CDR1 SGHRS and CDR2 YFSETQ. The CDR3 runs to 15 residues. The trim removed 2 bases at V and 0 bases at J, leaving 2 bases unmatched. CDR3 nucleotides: TGCGCCAGCAGCTTTAGCGGGGCTAGCACAGATACGCAGTATTTT. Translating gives CASSFSGASTDTQYF.

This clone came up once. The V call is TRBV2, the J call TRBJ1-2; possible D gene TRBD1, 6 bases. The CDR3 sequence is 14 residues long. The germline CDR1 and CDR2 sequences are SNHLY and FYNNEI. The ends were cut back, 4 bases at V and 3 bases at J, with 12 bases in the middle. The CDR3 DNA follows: TGTGCCAGCAGTGCGTGGACAGAATACTATGGCTACACCTTC. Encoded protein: CASSAWTEYYGYTF.

CDR3 residues: CASSQGGLSGNTIYF. Written as DNA, the CDR3 is TGTGCCAGCAGCCAAGGGGGGCTCTCTGGAAACACCATATATTTT. This rearrangement joins TRBV4-2 to TRBJ1-3, with D possibly being TRBD1 (6 bases). V shed 1 base and J shed 0 bases, with 7 bases lying between them. The CDR3 is 15 residues long. CDR1 and CDR2 (germline): LGHNA, YNFKEQ.

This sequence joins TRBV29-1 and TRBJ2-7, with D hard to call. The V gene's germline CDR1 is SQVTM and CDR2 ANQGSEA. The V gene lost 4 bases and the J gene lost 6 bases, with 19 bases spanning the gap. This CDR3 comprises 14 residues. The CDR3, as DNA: TGCAGCGTTGTCCCCGACACCTTCTTAGGCGAGCAGTACTTC. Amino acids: CSVVPDTFLGEQYF.

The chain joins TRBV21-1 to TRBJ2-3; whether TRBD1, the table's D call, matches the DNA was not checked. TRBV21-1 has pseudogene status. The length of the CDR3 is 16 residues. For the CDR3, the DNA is TGTGCCAGCAGCAAAGGGTCAGGAACATGCACAGATACGCAGTATTTT. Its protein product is CASSKGSGTCTDTQYF.

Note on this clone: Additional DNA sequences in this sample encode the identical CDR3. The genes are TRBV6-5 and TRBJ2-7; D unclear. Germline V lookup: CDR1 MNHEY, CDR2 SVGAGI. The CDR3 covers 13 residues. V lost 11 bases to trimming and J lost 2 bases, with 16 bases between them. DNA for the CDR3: TGTGCCGGACCGAGGCTAGAAACCTACGAGCAGTACTTC. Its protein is CAGPRLETYEQYF.

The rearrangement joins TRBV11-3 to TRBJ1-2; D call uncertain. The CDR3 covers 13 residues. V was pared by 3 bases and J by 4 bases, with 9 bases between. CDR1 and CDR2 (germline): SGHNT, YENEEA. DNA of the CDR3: TGTGCCAGCAGCTTGTCTGGGATCTATGGCTACACCTTC. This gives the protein CASSLSGIYGYTF. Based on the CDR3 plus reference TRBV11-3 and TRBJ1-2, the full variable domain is EAGVVQSPRYKIIEKKQPVAFWCNPISGHNTLYWYLQNLGQGPELLIRYENEEAVDDSQLPKDRFSAERLKGVDSTLKIQPAELGDSAVYLCASSLSGIYGYTFGSGTRLTVV.

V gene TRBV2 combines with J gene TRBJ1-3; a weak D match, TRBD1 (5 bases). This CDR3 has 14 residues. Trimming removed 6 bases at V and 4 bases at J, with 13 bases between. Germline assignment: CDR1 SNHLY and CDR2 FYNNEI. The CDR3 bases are TGTGCCAGCAGGACAGCCGGTGGGGGAAACACCATATATTTT. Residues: CASRTAGGGNTIYF.

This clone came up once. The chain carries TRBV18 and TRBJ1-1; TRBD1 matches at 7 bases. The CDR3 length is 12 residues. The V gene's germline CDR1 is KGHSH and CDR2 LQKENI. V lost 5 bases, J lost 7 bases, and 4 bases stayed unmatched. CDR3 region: CASSTYRGEAFF. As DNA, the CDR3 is TGTGCCAGCTCAACCTACAGGGGTGAAGCTTTCTTT.

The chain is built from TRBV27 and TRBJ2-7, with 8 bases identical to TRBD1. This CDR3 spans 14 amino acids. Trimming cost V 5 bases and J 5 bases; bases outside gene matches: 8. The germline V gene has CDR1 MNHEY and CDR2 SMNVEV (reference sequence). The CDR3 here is CASSPQPQGDEQYF. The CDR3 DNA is TGTGCCAGCAGTCCTCAACCACAGGGGGACGAGCAGTACTTC.

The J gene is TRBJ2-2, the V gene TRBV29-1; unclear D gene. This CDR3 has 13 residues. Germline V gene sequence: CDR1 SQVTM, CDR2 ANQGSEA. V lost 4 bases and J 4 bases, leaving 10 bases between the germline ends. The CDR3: CSVGSLSTGELFF. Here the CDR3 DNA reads TGCAGCGTTGGTAGTCTGTCCACCGGGGAGCTGTTTTTT.

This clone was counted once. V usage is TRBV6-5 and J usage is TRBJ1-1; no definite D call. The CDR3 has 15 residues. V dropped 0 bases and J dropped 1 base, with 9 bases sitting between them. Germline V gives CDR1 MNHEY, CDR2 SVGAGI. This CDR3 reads CASSYSVRKNTEAFF. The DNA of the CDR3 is TGTGCCAGCAGTTACTCGGTCAGAAAGAACACTGAAGCTTTCTTT.

The CDR3 DNA reads as TGTGCCAGCAGTGAAGCAGGGCTCCTCTCTGGGGCCAACGTCCTGACTTTC. Translating gives CASSEAGLLSGANVLTF. The chain recombines TRBV2 with TRBJ2-6, with unresolved D. V dropped 0 bases and J dropped 0 bases, with 9 bases sitting between them. The CDR3 is made up of 17 amino acids. From germline, CDR1 is SNHLY and CDR2 FYNNEI.